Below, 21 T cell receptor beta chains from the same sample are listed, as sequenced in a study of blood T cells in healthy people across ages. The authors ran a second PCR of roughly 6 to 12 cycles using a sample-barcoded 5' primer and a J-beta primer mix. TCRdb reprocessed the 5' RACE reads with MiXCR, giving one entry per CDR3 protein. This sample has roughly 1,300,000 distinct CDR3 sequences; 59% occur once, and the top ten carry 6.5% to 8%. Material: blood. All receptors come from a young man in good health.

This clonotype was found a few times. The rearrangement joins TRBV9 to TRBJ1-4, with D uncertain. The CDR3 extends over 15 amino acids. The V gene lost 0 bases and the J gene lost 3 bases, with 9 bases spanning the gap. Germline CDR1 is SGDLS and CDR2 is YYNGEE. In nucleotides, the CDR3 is TGTGCCAGCAGCGTAGCAGTACAGCCTAATGAAAAACTGTTTTTT. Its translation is CASSVAVQPNEKLFF. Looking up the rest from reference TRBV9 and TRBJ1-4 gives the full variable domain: DSGVTQTPKHLITATGQRVTLRCSPRSGDLSVYWYQQSLDQGLQFLIQYYNGEERAKGNILERFSAQQFPDLHSELNLSSLELGDSALYFCASSVAVQPNEKLFFGSGTQLSVL.

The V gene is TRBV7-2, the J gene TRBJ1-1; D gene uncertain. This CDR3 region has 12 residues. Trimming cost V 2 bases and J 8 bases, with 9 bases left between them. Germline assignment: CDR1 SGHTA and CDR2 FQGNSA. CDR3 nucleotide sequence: TGTGCCAGCAGCTTAACCTCCCTCGAAGCTTTCTTT. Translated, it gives CASSLTSLEAFF.

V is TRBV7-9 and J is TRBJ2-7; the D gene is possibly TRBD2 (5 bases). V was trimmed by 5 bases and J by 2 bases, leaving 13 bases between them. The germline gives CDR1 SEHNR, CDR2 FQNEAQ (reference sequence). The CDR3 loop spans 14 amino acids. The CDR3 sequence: CASSHSGKPYEQYF. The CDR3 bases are TGTGCCAGCAGCCACAGCGGAAAACCCTACGAGCAGTACTTC.

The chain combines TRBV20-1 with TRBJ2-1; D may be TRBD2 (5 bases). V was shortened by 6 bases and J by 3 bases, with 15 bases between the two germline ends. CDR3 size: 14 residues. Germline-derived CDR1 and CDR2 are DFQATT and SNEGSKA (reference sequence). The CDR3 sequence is CSAPGRINYNEQFF. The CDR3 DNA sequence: TGCAGTGCGCCTGGGAGAATTAACTACAATGAGCAGTTCTTC.

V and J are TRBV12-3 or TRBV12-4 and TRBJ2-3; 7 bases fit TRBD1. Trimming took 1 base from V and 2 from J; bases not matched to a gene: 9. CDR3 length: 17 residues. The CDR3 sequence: CASSLVRAGGITDTQYF. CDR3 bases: TGTGCCAGCAGTTTAGTGCGGGCAGGGGGAATCACAGATACGCAGTATTTT.

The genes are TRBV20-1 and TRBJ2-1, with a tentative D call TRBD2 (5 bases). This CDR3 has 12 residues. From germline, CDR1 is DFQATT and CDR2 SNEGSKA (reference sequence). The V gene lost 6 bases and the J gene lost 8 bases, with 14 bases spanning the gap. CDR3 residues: CSAWEVGDEQFF. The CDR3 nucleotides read TGCAGTGCATGGGAAGTCGGGGATGAGCAGTTCTTC.

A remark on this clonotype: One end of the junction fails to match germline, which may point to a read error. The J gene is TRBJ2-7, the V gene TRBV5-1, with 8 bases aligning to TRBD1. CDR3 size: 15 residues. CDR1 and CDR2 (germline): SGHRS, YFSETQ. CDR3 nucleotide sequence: TGCGCCAACAGCTTCCGGACAGGGATAGACTACGAGCAGTACTTC. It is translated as CANSFRTGIDYEQYF.

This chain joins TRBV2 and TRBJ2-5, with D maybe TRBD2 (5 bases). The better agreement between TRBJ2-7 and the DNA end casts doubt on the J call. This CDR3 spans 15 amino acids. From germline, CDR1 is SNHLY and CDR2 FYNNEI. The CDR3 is CASSEARAQVHEQYF. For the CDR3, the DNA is TGTGCCAGCAGTGAAGCGCGGGCCCAGGTACACGAGCAGTACTTC.

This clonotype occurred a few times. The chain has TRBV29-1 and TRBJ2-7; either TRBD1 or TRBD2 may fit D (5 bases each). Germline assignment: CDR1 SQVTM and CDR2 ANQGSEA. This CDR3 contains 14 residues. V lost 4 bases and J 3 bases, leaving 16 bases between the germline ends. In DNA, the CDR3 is TGCAGCGTTGCGGGGCCCAGCGAAAGCTACGAGCAGTACTTC. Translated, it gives CSVAGPSESYEQYF.

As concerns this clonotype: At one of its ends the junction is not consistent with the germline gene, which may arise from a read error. CDR3 sequence: CARSATGSDTQYF. CDR3 DNA: TGTGCCCGCAGCGCGACCGGTTCAGATACGCAGTATTTT. J is TRBJ2-3 and V is TRBV9; the D is unclear. The CDR3 contains 13 residues. Germline-derived CDR1 and CDR2 are SGDLS and YYNGEE. The variable domain in full, completed from reference TRBV9 and TRBJ2-3, reads DSGVTQTPKHLITATGQRVTLRCSPRSGDLSVYWYQQSLDQGLQFLIQYYNGEERAKGNILERFSAQQFPDLHSELNLSSLELGDSALYFCARSATGSDTQYFGPGTRLTVL.

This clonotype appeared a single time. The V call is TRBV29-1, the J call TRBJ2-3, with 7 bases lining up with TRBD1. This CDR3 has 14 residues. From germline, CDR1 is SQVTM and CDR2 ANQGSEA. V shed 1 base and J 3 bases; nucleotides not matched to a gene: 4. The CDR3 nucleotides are TGCAGCGTTGAAGGGGACAGCGGAACAGATACGCAGTATTTT. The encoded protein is CSVEGDSGTDTQYF.

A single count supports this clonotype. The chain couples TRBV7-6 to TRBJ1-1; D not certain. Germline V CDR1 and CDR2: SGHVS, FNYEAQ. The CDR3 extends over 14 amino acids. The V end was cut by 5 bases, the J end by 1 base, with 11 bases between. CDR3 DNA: TGTGCCAGCAGCGCCACGGACGGGAACACTGAAGCTTTCTTT. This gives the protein CASSATDGNTEAFF.

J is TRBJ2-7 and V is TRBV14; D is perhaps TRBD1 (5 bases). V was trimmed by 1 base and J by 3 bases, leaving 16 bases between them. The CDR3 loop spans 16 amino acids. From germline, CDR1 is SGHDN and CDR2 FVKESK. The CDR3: CASSQGPGHSLYEQYF. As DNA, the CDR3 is TGTGCCAGCAGCCAAGGACCAGGGCATAGCCTCTACGAGCAGTACTTC.

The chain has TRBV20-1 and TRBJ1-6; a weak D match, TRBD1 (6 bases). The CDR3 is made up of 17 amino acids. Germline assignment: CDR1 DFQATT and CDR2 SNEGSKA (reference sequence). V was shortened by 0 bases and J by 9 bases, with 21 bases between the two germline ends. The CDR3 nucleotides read TGCAGTGCTAGAGATGAGAGAGGAGGCAGGGGCTCTTCACCCCTCCACTTT. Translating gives CSARDERGGRGSSPLHF.

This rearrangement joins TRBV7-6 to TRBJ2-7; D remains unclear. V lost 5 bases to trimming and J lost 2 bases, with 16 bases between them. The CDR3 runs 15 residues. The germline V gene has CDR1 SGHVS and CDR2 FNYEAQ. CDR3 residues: CASSPGRIRAYEQYF. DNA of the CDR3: TGTGCCAGCAGCCCAGGCCGGATCCGCGCCTACGAGCAGTACTTC.

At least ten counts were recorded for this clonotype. As DNA, the CDR3 is TGTGCCAGCAGCGGGACGGAGCCCTCGGAGCAGTTCTTC. The encoded protein is CASSGTEPSEQFF. The chain employs TRBV2 and TRBJ2-1; the D gene could be TRBD1 or TRBD2 (5 bases each). The CDR3 consists of 13 residues. Trimming took 6 bases from V and 10 from J, leaving 16 bases between them. Per the germline V gene, CDR1 is SNHLY and CDR2 is FYNNEI.

CDR3: CASSSESGKDNSPLHF. CDR3 DNA sequence: TGTGCCAGCAGCAGCGAGAGCGGGAAAGATAATTCACCCCTCCACTTT. The chain has TRBV21-1 and TRBJ1-6. TRBV21-1 is noted as a pseudogene. The CDR3 totals 16 residues.

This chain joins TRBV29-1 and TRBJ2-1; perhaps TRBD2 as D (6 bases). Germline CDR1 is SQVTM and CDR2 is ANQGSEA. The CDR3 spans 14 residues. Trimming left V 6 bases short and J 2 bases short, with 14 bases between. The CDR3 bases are TGCAGCGTCGCCGGGACTCGCACCTACAATGAGCAGTTCTTC. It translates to CSVAGTRTYNEQFF.

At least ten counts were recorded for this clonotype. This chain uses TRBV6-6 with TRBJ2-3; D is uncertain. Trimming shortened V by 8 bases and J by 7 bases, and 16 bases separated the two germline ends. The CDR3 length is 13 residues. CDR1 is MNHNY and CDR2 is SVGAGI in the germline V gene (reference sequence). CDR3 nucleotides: TGTGCCAGCGGACCAAACGACCTTAATACGCAGTATTTT. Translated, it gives CASGPNDLNTQYF.

CDR3 sequence (DNA): TGTGCCAGCAGCTTAGAGCAGGGTGGCTGGGCCAAAAACATTCAGTACTTC. Its translation: CASSLEQGGWAKNIQYF. The chain couples TRBV11-2 to TRBJ2-4; tentative D call: TRBD1 (5 bases). From germline, CDR1 is SGHAT and CDR2 FQNNGV. V lost 0 bases and J lost 1, with 13 bases in between. The CDR3 has 17 residues.

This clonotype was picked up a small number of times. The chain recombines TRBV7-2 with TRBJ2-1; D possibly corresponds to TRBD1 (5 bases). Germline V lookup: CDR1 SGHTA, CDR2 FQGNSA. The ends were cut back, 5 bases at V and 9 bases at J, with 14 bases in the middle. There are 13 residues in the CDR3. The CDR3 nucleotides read TGTGCCAGCAGCCTCCACCAGGGTGGTGAGCAGTTCTTC. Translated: CASSLHQGGEQFF.